This T cell receptor beta chain was sequenced in a study of shared clonotypes between healthy human individuals. Clones were sequenced by immunoSEQ multiplex PCR, and TCRdb holds only the in-frame ones, with some missing. The sample lists 450,000 to 550,000 clones, about four fifths occurring once. This clone was counted many times. Other DNA sequences in this specimen translate into the identical CDR3. Germline V gene lookup returns CDR1 ENHRY and CDR2 SYGVKD. V was clipped by 10 bases and J by 0 bases; unmatched bases: 4. This CDR3 contains 13 residues. Roughly 82 million PBMCs served as the genomic DNA source for unsorted samples.

The chain joins TRBV10-3 to TRBJ2-3; TRBD1 matches 7 bases. This TCR was sampled from a woman between 35 and 50 years old in good health. Some clones in this sample may be carry-over from other donors' samples. Sequencing was performed on PBMCs. The CDR3 protein is CATRDSSTDTQYF. The CDR3 nucleotides are TGTGCCACCAGGGACAGCAGCACAGATACGCAGTATTTT.